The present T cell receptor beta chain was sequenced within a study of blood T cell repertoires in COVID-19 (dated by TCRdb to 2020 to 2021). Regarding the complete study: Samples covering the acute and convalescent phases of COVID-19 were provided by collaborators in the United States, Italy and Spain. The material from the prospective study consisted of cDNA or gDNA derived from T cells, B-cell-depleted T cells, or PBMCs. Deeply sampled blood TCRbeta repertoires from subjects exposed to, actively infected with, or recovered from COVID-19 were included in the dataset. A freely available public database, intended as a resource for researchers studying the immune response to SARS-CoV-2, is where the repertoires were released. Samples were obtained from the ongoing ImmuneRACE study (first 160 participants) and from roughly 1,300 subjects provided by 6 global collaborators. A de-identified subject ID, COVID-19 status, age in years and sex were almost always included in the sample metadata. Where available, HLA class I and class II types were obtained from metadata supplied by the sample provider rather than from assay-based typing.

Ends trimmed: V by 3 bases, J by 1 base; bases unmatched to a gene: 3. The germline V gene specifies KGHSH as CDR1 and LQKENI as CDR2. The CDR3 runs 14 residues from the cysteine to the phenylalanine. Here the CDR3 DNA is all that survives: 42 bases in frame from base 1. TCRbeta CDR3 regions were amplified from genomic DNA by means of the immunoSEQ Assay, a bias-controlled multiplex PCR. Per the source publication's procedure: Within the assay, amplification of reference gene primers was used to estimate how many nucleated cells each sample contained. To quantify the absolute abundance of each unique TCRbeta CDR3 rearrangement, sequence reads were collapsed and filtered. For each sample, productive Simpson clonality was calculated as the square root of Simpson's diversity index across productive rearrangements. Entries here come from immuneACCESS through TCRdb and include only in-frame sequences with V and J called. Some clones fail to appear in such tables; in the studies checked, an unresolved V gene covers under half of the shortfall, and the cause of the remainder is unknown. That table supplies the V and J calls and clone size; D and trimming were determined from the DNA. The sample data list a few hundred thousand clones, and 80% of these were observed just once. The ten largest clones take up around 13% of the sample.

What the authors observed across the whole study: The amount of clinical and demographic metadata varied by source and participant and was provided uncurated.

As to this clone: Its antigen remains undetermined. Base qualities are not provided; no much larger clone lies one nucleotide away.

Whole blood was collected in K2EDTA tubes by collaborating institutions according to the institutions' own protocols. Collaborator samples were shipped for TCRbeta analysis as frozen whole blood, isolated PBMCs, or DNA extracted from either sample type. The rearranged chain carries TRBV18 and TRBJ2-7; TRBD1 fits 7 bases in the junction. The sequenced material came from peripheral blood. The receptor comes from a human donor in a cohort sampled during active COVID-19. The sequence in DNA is TGTGCCAGCTCACCGGACAGGAGATCCTACGAGCAGTACTTC. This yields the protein CASSPDRRSYEQYF.